This T cell receptor (beta chain) was sequenced in a study of T cells in Graves' hyperthyroidism and ophthalmopathy. Study results and caveats: By a 13 V-J model, ophthalmopathy was set apart from stable hyperthyroidism. Appearing also in blood were most of the thyroid clonotypes expanded above 0.001. The model identified upcoming ophthalmopathy a median approximately 6.4 months ahead of onset.

CDR3 length equals 12 residues. The germline V gene has CDR1 MNHEY and CDR2 SVGEGT. Trimming left V 5 bases short and J 1 base short, with 6 bases between. This clonotype was detected many times. Its antigen is not identified. Researchers amplified the TCR beta CDR3 regions from RNA transcripts. The HTBI primer set served for first-round RT-PCR of the TCR CDR3. MiXCR was run by TCRdb on the multiplex PCR reads, yielding one entry per CDR3 protein. The table has 600,000 or so distinct CDR3 sequences, roughly 15% seen once. Source material: blood. The chain couples TRBV6-2 or TRBV6-3 to TRBJ2-7; perhaps TRBD2 as D (5 bases). The source is a woman in her forties or fifties with Graves' ophthalmopathy. CDR3 region: CASSERSYEQYF. The CDR3 DNA reads TGTGCCAGCAGTGAGCGGTCCTACGAGCAGTACTTC.